Listed below are T cell receptor beta chains from one sample, sequenced in a study of OX40 agonist ivuxolimab in advanced cancers. Sequenced by immunoSEQ multiplex PCR; TCRdb stores in-frame clones only, minus some. The sample consists of 50,000 to 75,000 clones, roughly 89% of them appearing once. This sample comprised CD4+ or CD8+ T cells sorted from blood, obtained in a trial of the OX40 agonist ivuxolimab. Receptor source: an adult with an advanced solid tumor such as melanoma, head and neck, liver or kidney cancer. Each CDR3 is given with its conserved first and last residue.

V gene: TRBV11-2
J gene: TRBJ2-7
CDR3 protein: CASSAFFGSSYEQYF

V gene: TRBV5-1
J gene: TRBJ2-7
CDR3 protein: CASSLESGRFSSEQYF

V gene: TRBV2
J gene: TRBJ1-5
CDR3 protein: CASTPFLGTNQPQHF

V gene: TRBV5-1
J gene: TRBJ2-5
CDR3 protein: CASSSDRLQETQYF

V gene: TRBV7-6
J gene: TRBJ1-1
CDR3 protein: CASSPTGNTEAFF

V gene: TRBV5-8
J gene: TRBJ2-3
CDR3 protein: CASSTGTGGDTQYF

V gene: TRBV10-2
J gene: TRBJ1-1
CDR3 protein: CASRYQGGTEAFF

V gene: TRBV25-1
J gene: TRBJ2-2
CDR3 protein: CASSEGNTGELFF

V gene: TRBV18
J gene: TRBJ1-1
CDR3 protein: CASSPPSYTEAFF

V gene: TRBV5-1
J gene: TRBJ1-5
CDR3 protein: CASSFTGGDQPQHF

V gene: TRBV7-2
J gene: TRBJ1-3
CDR3 protein: CASSLVVSSGNTIYF

V gene: TRBV5-1
J gene: TRBJ2-1
CDR3 protein: CASKKGLAGGPGNEQFF

V gene: TRBV18
J gene: TRBJ1-4
CDR3 protein: CASSPVAGTNEKLFF

V gene: TRBV28
J gene: TRBJ1-1
CDR3 protein: CASSLLGQGEAFF

V gene: TRBV28
J gene: TRBJ2-3
CDR3 protein: CASSTRTSGTDTQYF

V gene: TRBV6-6
J gene: TRBJ1-3
CDR3 protein: CASSYSGHLSGNTIYF

V gene: TRBV6-1
J gene: TRBJ2-5
CDR3 protein: CASSEEGETQYF

V gene: TRBV7-6
J gene: TRBJ2-7
CDR3 protein: CASSLEATSGTGVYEQYF

V gene: TRBV11-2
J gene: TRBJ1-1
CDR3 protein: CASSLGTGAAFF

V gene: TRBV6-6
J gene: TRBJ1-1
CDR3 protein: CASSYSRGRMNTEAFF

V gene: TRBV5-1
J gene: NA
CDR3 protein: CASSPDPGAYEQYF

V gene: TRBV7-8
J gene: TRBJ1-1
CDR3 protein: CASSLARGDMNTEAFF

V gene: TRBV6-1
J gene: TRBJ2-1
CDR3 protein: CASTGEGGPYNEQFF

V gene: TRBV5-5
J gene: TRBJ2-5
CDR3 protein: CASSSTGQETQYF

V gene: TRBV20-1
J gene: TRBJ2-5
CDR3 protein: CSARTGETQYF

V gene: TRBV9
J gene: TRBJ1-2
CDR3 protein: CASSESRAGTGSGYTF

V gene: TRBV2
J gene: TRBJ2-4
CDR3 protein: CASSEAASGILLAKNIQYF

V gene: TRBV15
J gene: TRBJ2-3
CDR3 protein: CATSRDLVDTQYF